The following is a T cell receptor beta chain sequence with its context. Germline V CDR1 and CDR2: WSHSY, SAAADI. The CDR3 length is 14 residues. V lost 2 bases, J lost 7 bases, and 9 bases lay in between. The sample is drawn from a study of blood T cell repertoires in COVID-19. Original methodology: Nucleated cell counts were estimated from reference gene primer amplification. Data came from immunoSEQ multiplex PCR; TCRdb stores just in-frame clones and leaves some out. Clone size and V and J calls were adopted from that table, with D and trimming inferred from the DNA. The data contain some 310,000 clones, 85% to 90% of them singletons. Recruits, aged roughly 18 to 95 years, lived in 20 to 30 US areas. Recovery among Cohort 3 donors was established by two negative PCRs, clearance, or symptom resolution.

The V call is TRBV10-2, the J call TRBJ1-6; D gene unclear. Sequenced sample: PBMCs or T cells enriched from blood (not recorded which). The receptor was isolated from a woman in her thirties who had recovered from COVID-19. For the CDR3, the DNA is TGCGCCAGCAGTGAGCCCGCGGGAAATTCACCCCTCCACTTT. Translating gives CASSEPAGNSPLHF.